This T cell receptor beta chain derives from a study of blood T cells in healthy people across ages. For the second PCR, which ran for about 7 to 11 cycles, a sample-barcoded 5' primer and a J-beta primer mix were used. TCRdb used MiXCR to reprocess the 5' RACE reads, holding one entry per CDR3 protein. The sample has about 580,000 distinct CDR3 sequences; 40% to 55% are singletons. The germline CDR1 and CDR2 sequences are SGHTA and FQGNSA. V shed 0 bases and J shed 5 bases, with 11 bases lying between them. The CDR3 spans 15 residues. This TCR came from a man older than 75 in good health. The V call is TRBV7-2, the J call TRBJ1-5; D not certain. The specimen sequenced was blood. The CDR3 loop reads CASSLAGLQYQPQHF. The DNA for the CDR3 is TGTGCCAGCAGCTTAGCGGGTTTACAATATCAGCCCCAGCATTTT.